A selection of T cell receptor beta chains follows, all from one sample in a study of cytomegalovirus exposure and HLA in healthy donors. TCRdb keeps only in-frame clones here, not all; method: immunoSEQ multiplex PCR. The sample has roughly 190,000 clones, roughly 60% seen once. The source material was PBMCs. The receptors shown here come from a man in his forties in good health and CMV-seronegative. Both conserved end residues are part of each CDR3. Each record gives: V gene, clone size, J gene, D gene, CDR3 protein, CDR3 DNA. A D gene is named only where the DNA matches it firmly. Only some rows state a clone size, as once, few, many or a class for expanded clones.

TRBV7-9	once	TRBJ2-1	.	CASSLESSVQFF	TGTGCCAGCAGCTTAGAATCGTCCGTGCAGTTCTTC
TRBV27	.	TRBJ2-1	TRBD1	CASSPDRVFEQFF	TGTGCCAGCAGTCCGGACAGGGTTTTTGAGCAGTTCTTC
TRBV14	.	TRBJ1-3	.	CASSQDLKSSGNTIYF	TGTGCCAGCAGCCAAGATCTTAAGAGCTCTGGAAACACCATATATTTT
TRBV7-9	few	TRBJ1-2	.	CASTLPTGLGGYTF	TGTGCCAGCACCCTTCCGACAGGCCTTGGTGGCTACACCTTC
TRBV5-4	.	TRBJ2-7	TRBD1	CASSGTGTGANEQYF	TGTGCCAGCAGCGGAACCGGGACAGGGGCCAACGAGCAGTACTTC
TRBV9	.	TRBJ1-6	.	CASSPAAISNSPLHF	TGTGCCAGCAGCCCTGCGGCTATCTCTAATTCACCCCTCCACTTT
TRBV9	.	TRBJ2-5	TRBD2	CASSPTTSEVTQYF	TGTGCCAGCAGCCCAACGACTAGCGAGGTGACCCAGTACTTC
TRBV12-5	few	TRBJ2-1	TRBD2	CASGLGLAALQNEQFF	TGTGCTAGTGGTTTGGGACTAGCGGCCTTACAGAATGAGCAGTTCTTC
TRBV7-9	.	TRBJ2-4	TRBD1	CASSLVTGTGGQNIQYF	TGTGCCAGCAGCTTAGTCACCGGGACAGGGGGTCAAAACATTCAGTACTTC
TRBV19	.	TRBJ1-1	TRBD1	CASSIQGARGYTEAFF	TGTGCCAGTAGTATACAGGGGGCGCGGGGATACACTGAAGCTTTCTTT
TRBV7-2	few	TRBJ2-1	TRBD2	CASSPGLAGAEQFF	TGTGCCAGCAGCCCCGGGCTAGCGGGAGCTGAGCAGTTCTTC
TRBV2	.	TRBJ2-3	.	CASSAGHQTDTQYF	TGTGCCAGCAGTGCGGGACATCAGACAGATACGCAGTATTTT
TRBV4-1	few	TRBJ1-4	.	CASSQVGLRGPNEKLFF	TGCGCCAGCAGCCAAGTGGGCCTCAGGGGACCTAATGAAAAACTGTTTTTT
TRBV6-1	.	TRBJ2-3	TRBD1	CAGKFRQGSTDTQYF	TGTGCCGGCAAATTCAGACAGGGGAGCACAGATACGCAGTATTTT
TRBV4-3	.	TRBJ2-7	TRBD2	CASSLQREVPSYEQYF	TGCGCCAGCAGCCTCCAGCGGGAGGTCCCTTCCTACGAGCAGTACTTC
TRBV29-1	.	TRBJ2-3	TRBD1	CSVSPGQITDTQYF	TGCAGCGTCTCGCCGGGACAGATCACAGATACGCAGTATTTT
TRBV7-2	.	TRBJ2-4	TRBD2	CASSPPGLAGGAKNIQYF	TGTGCCAGCAGCCCGCCGGGACTAGCGGGGGGAGCCAAAAACATTCAGTACTTC
TRBV10-3	.	TRBJ2-7	.	CASASGPPPGLQYF	TGTGCCTCTGCTTCGGGCCCGCCTCCGGGACTCCAGTACTTC
TRBV5-1	once	TRBJ1-1	.	CASSLDAGMNTEAFF	TGCGCCAGCAGCTTGGATGCGGGTATGAACACTGAAGCTTTCTTT
TRBV4-2	few	TRBJ1-2	.	CASSQDTDYGYTF	TGTGCCAGCAGCCAAGATACAGATTATGGCTACACCTTC
TRBV2	.	TRBJ1-5	.	CASSERTVNQPQHF	TGTGCCAGCAGTGAACGGACAGTTAATCAGCCCCAGCATTTT
TRBV5-8	few	TRBJ2-4	TRBD1	CGGGDRKNIQYF	TGTGGCGGCGGGGACAGGAAAAACATTCAGTACTTC
TRBV29-1	.	TRBJ2-3	.	CSVEREWLGGTDTQYF	TGCAGCGTTGAGAGGGAGTGGTTGGGAGGCACAGATACGCAGTATTTT
TRBV4-1	.	TRBJ1-5	TRBD1	CASSRDLRGDQPQHF	TGCGCCAGCAGCCGCGACCTCAGGGGGGACCAGCCCCAGCATTTT
TRBV11-3	.	TRBJ2-2	TRBD2	CASSLAGGPNTGELFF	TGTGCCAGCAGCTTAGCGGGGGGACCTAACACCGGGGAGCTGTTTTTT
TRBV11-2	.	TRBJ1-4	TRBD1	CASSLAPGQGERNEKLFF	TGTGCCAGCAGCTTAGCCCCAGGACAGGGGGAAAGGAATGAAAAACTGTTTTTT
TRBV4-1	.	TRBJ2-1	TRBD1	CASSQENRGDEQFF	TGCGCCAGCAGCCAAGAGAACAGGGGGGATGAGCAGTTCTTC
TRBV7-9	few	TRBJ2-5	TRBD2	CASSPSSGGRQETQYF	TGTGCCAGCAGCCCCTCTAGCGGGGGGAGACAAGAGACCCAGTACTTC
TRBV7-9	.	TRBJ2-7	TRBD1	CASSLAQGGALYEQYF	TGTGCCAGCAGCTTAGCTCAAGGGGGCGCCCTTTACGAGCAGTACTTC
TRBV30	.	TRBJ2-5	TRBD1	CAWSVGTGEETQYF	TGTGCCTGGAGTGTAGGGACAGGGGAGGAGACCCAGTACTTC
TRBV5-1	.	TRBJ1-1	TRBD1	CASSFGTAELAFF	TGCGCCAGCAGCTTCGGGACAGCTGAACTCGCTTTCTTT
TRBV5-1	.	TRBJ2-4	.	CASSEGVQNIQYF	TGCGCCAGCAGCGAGGGTGTCCAAAACATTCAGTACTTC
TRBV7-3	.	TRBJ2-1	.	CASSPMASSNEQFF	TGTGCCAGCAGCCCTATGGCTAGCAGCAATGAGCAGTTCTTC
TRBV27	.	TRBJ2-7	TRBD2	CASSSLADSYEQYF	TGTGCCAGCAGTAGTCTAGCGGACTCTTACGAGCAGTACTTC
TRBV9	.	TRBJ2-3	.	CASSVLSASTDTQYF	TGTGCCAGCAGCGTTCTTAGCGCCAGCACAGATACGCAGTATTTT
TRBV4-1	.	TRBJ2-7	TRBD1	CASSQGDREWFGQYF	TGCGCCAGCAGCCAGGGTGACAGGGAATGGTTCGGGCAGTACTTC
TRBV7-2	.	TRBJ1-5	.	CASSQRFSNQPQHF	TGTGCCAGCAGCCAGCGGTTTAGCAATCAGCCCCAGCATTTT
TRBV5-1	.	TRBJ2-7	TRBD1	CASSSTGGAYEQYF	TGCGCCAGCAGCTCGACAGGGGGCGCCTACGAGCAGTACTTC